This T cell receptor beta chain is drawn from a study of T-cell reconstitution after alpha-beta-depleted transplantation in children. General study results and limits: T-cell counts and diversity at one year following transplant were attributed mainly to newly produced T cells. Expanded clones from the graft, numbering several hundred, reportedly supplied alpha-beta T cells about two months after transplant.

The CDR3 extends over 15 amino acids. From germline, CDR1 is MNHEY and CDR2 SMNVEV (reference sequence). V lost 4 bases, J lost 4 bases, and 2 bases stayed unmatched. Researchers prepared the TCRbeta library using unique molecular identifiers, the study reports. TCRdb re-derived calls from the PCR reads in MiXCR, one entry per CDR3 protein. This sample has approximately 490,000 distinct CDR3 sequences, with about 10% found just once. The table lists this clonotype with many counts. The antigen is not known. This specimen consisted of PBMCs, obtained before TCRalphabeta/CD19-depleted stem cell transplant. The clonotype was recovered from a child aged 2-15 years with inherited bone marrow failure, due to receive a stem cell transplant. This sequence joins TRBV27 and TRBJ2-1, with 12 bases identical to TRBD2. In DNA, the CDR3 is TGTGCCAGCAGTTCGACTAGCGGGAGTTACAATGAGCAGTTCTTC. Translating it yields CASSSTSGSYNEQFF.